One T cell receptor beta chain is described in this entry. These data come from a study of brain metastases from non-small cell lung cancer. Trimming cost V 4 bases and J 4 bases; bases outside gene matches: 0. The CDR3 totals 14 residues. Germline CDR1 and CDR2: MNHEY and SMNVEV (reference sequence). Data came from immunoSEQ multiplex PCR; TCRdb stores just in-frame clones and leaves some out. The table includes about 2,000 clones, roughly 86% detected once. The specimen sequenced was primary lung tumor tissue. This TCR derives from a donor at least 40 years old with non-small cell lung cancer. The V gene is TRBV27, the J gene TRBJ2-1, with 11 bases identical to TRBD2. The CDR3 DNA sequence: TGTGCCAGCAGTTGGACTAGCGGGTACAATGAGCAGTTCTTC. Protein product: CASSWTSGYNEQFF.